Below, 28 T cell receptor beta chains from the same sample are listed, as sequenced in a study of blood T cell repertoires in COVID-19. Produced via immunoSEQ multiplex PCR; TCRdb's table is partial and in-frame only. Here the sample spans 200,000 to 300,000 clones, around 86% being singletons. Sequencing was done on a sample of PBMCs or T cells enriched from blood (not recorded which). These receptors came from a woman aged 18-29 years who had recovered from COVID-19.

The chain joins TRBV6-5 to TRBJ2-5, with TRBD2 matching 11 bases. The CDR3 has 13 residues. CDR1 and CDR2 from the germline V gene are MNHEY and SVGAGI. Trimming cost V 4 bases and J 9 bases; bases outside gene matches: 4. The chain's CDR3 is CASSSRTSGSQYF. CDR3 bases: TGTGCCAGCAGTTCACGGACTAGCGGGTCCCAGTACTTC.

This clone has a count of ten or more. This rearrangement joins TRBV11-2 to TRBJ1-5, with 7 bases fitting TRBD1. Germline V CDR1 and CDR2: SGHAT, FQNNGV. The V gene end was trimmed by 0 bases and the J gene end by 3 bases; junction bases not matched to a gene: 8. The CDR3 is 17 residues long. The CDR3 loop reads CASSLDMRQGDNQPQHF. The CDR3 DNA reads as TGTGCCAGCAGCTTAGATATGAGACAGGGTGACAATCAGCCCCAGCATTTT.

This chain links TRBV27 with TRBJ2-5; 8 bases map to TRBD2. V trimming: 4 bases; J trimming: 3 bases; junction bases outside the gene matches: 4. This CDR3 is 14 amino acids long. Germline CDR1 reads MNHEY; CDR2 reads SMNVEV (reference sequence). The CDR3 protein is CASSSGTSKETQYF. In nucleotides, the CDR3 is TGTGCCAGCAGTTCCGGGACTAGTAAAGAGACCCAGTACTTC.

This clone was counted a single time. The rearrangement uses TRBV5-6 and TRBJ2-3; 7 bases align to TRBD2. This CDR3 contains 15 residues. Per germline, CDR1 SGHDT and CDR2 YYEEEE. Trimming cost V 2 bases and J 0 bases; bases outside gene matches: 3. The CDR3, as DNA: TGTGCCAGCAGCTTCACGGGGGGAAGCACAGATACGCAGTATTTT. This translates into CASSFTGGSTDTQYF.

V gene TRBV9 combines with J gene TRBJ2-3, with TRBD1 matching 7 bases. The V segment lost 3 bases and the J segment 2 bases; nucleotides outside the gene matches: 6. The length of the CDR3 is 15 residues. Germline V gene sequence: CDR1 SGDLS, CDR2 YYNGEE. The CDR3 nucleotides read TGTGCCAGCAGCGAGGGACAGACATCCACAGATACGCAGTATTTT. This sequence encodes CASSEGQTSTDTQYF.

This clone was recorded a few times. The chain combines TRBV28 with TRBJ1-5; 9 nucleotides align to TRBD1. CDR3 length equals 16 residues. CDR1 and CDR2 from the germline V gene are MDHEN and SYDVKM. The V segment lost 6 bases and the J segment 6 bases; nucleotides outside the gene matches: 12. CDR3: CASSPDRGRSIQPQHF. DNA for the CDR3: TGTGCCAGCAGCCCTGACAGGGGGAGAAGTATTCAGCCCCAGCATTTT.

This chain joins TRBV27 and TRBJ2-1; TRBD2 matches at 7 bases. The CDR3 consists of 15 residues. Trimming took 2 bases from V and 3 from J; bases not matched to a gene: 4. Looked up from germline, CDR1 is MNHEY and CDR2 is SMNVEV (reference sequence). The CDR3 DNA sequence: TGTGCCAGCAGTTTAATAGGACTAGACTACAATGAGCAGTTCTTC. Translating it yields CASSLIGLDYNEQFF.

This clone was found a few times. The rearrangement links TRBV11-2 to TRBJ2-6; TRBD1 might be the D (6 bases). Trimming left V 3 bases short and J 2 bases short, with 14 bases between. This CDR3 region has 17 residues. CDR1 is SGHAT and CDR2 is FQNNGV in the germline V gene. CDR3 DNA sequence: TGTGCCAGCAGCTTGGAAAGGGGGAGTACTGGGGCCAACGTCCTGACTTTC. It is translated as CASSLERGSTGANVLTF.

V gene TRBV28 combines with J gene TRBJ1-1; D gene uncertain. V was shortened by 6 bases and J by 1 base, with 12 bases between the two germline ends. The V gene's germline CDR1 is MDHEN and CDR2 SYDVKM. The length of the CDR3 is 14 residues. CDR3 coding DNA: TGTGCCAGCAGCCCAGTCGTCAGGAACACTGAAGCTTTCTTT. It encodes CASSPVVRNTEAFF.

Points on this clone: Different DNA sequences within this sample yield the same CDR3. The chain links TRBV3-1 (or the pseudogene TRBV3-2) to TRBJ1-5; D gene ambiguous. V lost 1 base and J lost 5, with 9 bases in between. Germline values: CDR1 LGHDT, CDR2 YNNKEL (reference sequence). The CDR3 totals 14 residues. Written as DNA, the CDR3 is TGTGCCAGCAGCCAAGGTAGAGGAGATCAGCCCCAGCATTTT. The encoded protein is CASSQGRGDQPQHF.

This chain joins TRBV4-1 and TRBJ1-2; 8 bases match TRBD1. Germline CDR1 is MGHRA and CDR2 is YSYEKL. This CDR3 has 17 residues. Germline trimming cut 1 base from V and 8 bases from J; bases unmatched to any gene: 15. The CDR3 reads CASSQGPGQAVVGGYTF. In DNA form, the CDR3 reads TGCGCCAGCAGCCAAGGGCCGGGACAGGCTGTGGTAGGCGGCTACACCTTC.

The chain is built from TRBV7-9 and TRBJ2-1; 7 positions match TRBD2. Germline CDR1 and CDR2: SEHNR and FQNEAQ (reference sequence). The junction had 2 bases not matched to a gene; V was cut back by 0 bases and J by 6 bases. The CDR3 covers 14 residues. The CDR3 nucleotides read TGTGCCAGCAGCTTAGCATCTAGCGGCAATGAGCAGTTCTTC. Translation: CASSLASSGNEQFF.

The chain joins TRBV2 to TRBJ1-6; 10 positions match TRBD1. The V and J ends lost 4 bases and 7 bases, in that order; junction bases with no gene match: 4. Germline-derived CDR1 and CDR2 are SNHLY and FYNNEI. This CDR3 has 15 amino acids. Here the CDR3 DNA reads TGTGCCAGCAGTGGCGGGACAGGGGTGAATTCACCCCTCCACTTT. It encodes CASSGGTGVNSPLHF.

The CDR3 DNA is TGTGCCAGCAGCGTCACCCCTCAGTGGGGACATGCTCCGGCAGAAAACACCATATATTTT. This sequence encodes CASSVTPQWGHAPAENTIYF. V is TRBV9 and J is TRBJ1-3; a weak D match, TRBD1 (6 bases). V was pared by 2 bases and J by 6 bases, with 30 bases between. CDR3 length: 20 amino acids. Germline lookup yields CDR1 SGDLS and CDR2 YYNGEE.

This clone was seen only a few times. This chain links TRBV9 with TRBJ2-7; 9 bases fit TRBD1. The ends lost 4 bases at V and 0 bases at J; junction bases unmatched: 2. The CDR3 length is 14 residues. The germline V gene has CDR1 SGDLS and CDR2 YYNGEE. CDR3 DNA sequence: TGTGCCAGCAGCCGGGGACAGGGCTCCTACGAGCAGTACTTC. Translation: CASSRGQGSYEQYF.

This clone was found a few times. This chain uses TRBV19 with TRBJ1-2; no clear D. This CDR3 comprises 11 residues. Germline CDR1 and CDR2: LNHDA and SQIVND (reference sequence). V gave up 7 bases and J gave up 8 bases, with 11 bases separating them. The CDR3 spells CASNDMVGYTF. DNA for the CDR3: TGTGCCAGTAACGACATGGTAGGCTACACCTTC. Full variable domain (missing parts from reference TRBV19 and TRBJ1-2): DGGITQSPKYLFRKEGQNVTLSCEQNLNHDAMYWYRQDPGQGLRLIYYSQIVNDFQKGDIAEGYSVSREKKESFPLTVTSAQKNPTAFYLCASNDMVGYTFGSGTRLTVV.

The J gene is TRBJ2-7, the V gene TRBV27; 15 bases match TRBD2. In germline, CDR1 is MNHEY, CDR2 SMNVEV (reference sequence). The trim removed 4 bases at V and 0 bases at J, leaving 7 bases unmatched. The CDR3 contains 18 residues. The CDR3 DNA is TGTGCCAGCAGTTCGAGGACTAGCGGGAGGGATAGCTCCTACGAGCAGTACTTC. Translating gives CASSSRTSGRDSSYEQYF.

V gene TRBV4-3 combines with J gene TRBJ1-1, with D possibly being TRBD1 (6 bases). CDR3 size: 14 residues. V lost 0 bases and J 3 bases, leaving 8 bases between the germline ends. Germline V lookup: CDR1 LGHNA, CDR2 YSLEER. Here the CDR3 DNA reads TGCGCCAGCAGCCAAGATCAGGGGTACACTGAAGCTTTCTTT. It yields the protein CASSQDQGYTEAFF.

This clone came up a few times. The V gene is TRBV10-3, the J gene TRBJ2-7; D perhaps matches TRBD1 (6 bases). Germline V gene sequence: CDR1 ENHRY, CDR2 SYGVKD. The CDR3 extends over 15 amino acids. Between the trimmed V and J ends, which lost 7 bases and 3 bases, there was a span of 19 bases. The CDR3 spells CAIKESSRTDYEQYF. The CDR3 bases are TGTGCCATCAAGGAGTCGAGTCGGACAGACTACGAGCAGTACTTC.

The gene calls are TRBV7-9 and TRBJ1-4; 7 nucleotides align to TRBD1. The CDR3 runs to 14 residues. Germline V gene data show CDR1 as SEHNR and CDR2 as FQNEAQ (reference sequence). The junction had 8 bases not matched to a gene; V was cut back by 5 bases and J by 8 bases. The CDR3 DNA is TGTGCCAGCAGCCAAGGGGGGACAGTCGAAAAACTGTTTTTT. This encodes CASSQGGTVEKLFF.

The chain employs TRBV18 and TRBJ1-1; 7 nucleotides agree with TRBD1. The CDR3 is 13 amino acids. The germline V gene encodes CDR1 KGHSH and CDR2 LQKENI. J lost 3 bases, V lost 6 bases, and 4 bases had no gene match. The CDR3 nucleotides are TGTGCCAGCTCCCCGACAGGGTACACTGAAGCTTTCTTT. Its translation is CASSPTGYTEAFF.

V is TRBV11-2 and J is TRBJ2-4; TRBD2 matches 10 bases. V was clipped by 5 bases and J by 1 base; unmatched bases: 11. This CDR3 has 18 residues. Looked up from germline, CDR1 is SGHAT and CDR2 is FQNNGV. CDR3 loop: CASSPQAGGPTAKNIQYF. The DNA for the CDR3 is TGTGCCAGCAGCCCCCAAGCGGGGGGGCCGACGGCCAAAAACATTCAGTACTTC.

The sample holds a few counts of this clone. The chain employs TRBV6-5 and TRBJ1-6, with 7 bases fitting TRBD1. J was trimmed by 8 bases and V by 0 bases; bases with no gene match: 7. There are 16 residues in the CDR3. CDR1 is MNHEY, CDR2 SVGAGI, per germline. This CDR3 is CASSYSNYRGDSPLHF. The CDR3 coding sequence is TGTGCCAGCAGTTACTCGAACTACAGGGGTGATTCACCCCTCCACTTT.

This clone was found a few times. V and J are TRBV6-2 or TRBV6-3 and TRBJ2-7, with 9 bases that match TRBD2. The CDR3 covers 16 residues. After removal of 5 bases from V and 6 bases from J, the junction contained 14 bases not matched to a gene. The V gene's germline CDR1 is MNHEY and CDR2 SVGEGT. CDR3 amino acids: CASSPAWGGGAFEQYF. The CDR3 DNA is TGTGCCAGCAGTCCCGCATGGGGCGGGGGGGCGTTCGAGCAGTACTTC.

In this sample, this clone turned up a few times. The chain recombines TRBV6-4 with TRBJ1-3; 10 bases align to TRBD1. This CDR3 is 14 amino acids long. V lost 9 bases, J lost 1 base, and 3 bases stayed unmatched. Germline V gives CDR1 MRHNA, CDR2 SNTAGT. The CDR3 DNA sequence: TGTGCCAGTGGGGACAGGGGTTCTGGAAACACCATATATTTT. Residues: CASGDRGSGNTIYF.

This clone was detected only a few times. J is TRBJ2-5 and V is TRBV19, with TRBD2 matching over 7 bases. Germline CDR1 LNHDA, CDR2 SQIVND (reference sequence). The CDR3 length is 11 residues. J was trimmed by 9 bases and V by 3 bases; bases with no gene match: 1. The CDR3 is CASSMAGAQYF. The CDR3, as DNA: TGTGCCAGTAGTATGGCGGGGGCCCAGTACTTC.

This clone appeared a single time. The J gene is TRBJ2-3, the V gene TRBV30; 10 bases agree with TRBD2. This CDR3 is 15 amino acids long. Germline lookup yields CDR1 GTSNPN and CDR2 SVGIG (reference sequence). V lost 3 bases to trimming and J lost 4 bases; unmatched junction nucleotides: 7. CDR3 sequence: CAWSVPGLASDTQYF. The CDR3 nucleotides are TGTGCCTGGAGCGTCCCGGGACTAGCGTCAGATACGCAGTATTTT.

This chain uses TRBV27 with TRBJ1-1, with TRBD1 matching over 7 bases. Germline values: CDR1 MNHEY, CDR2 SMNVEV (reference sequence). This CDR3 spans 14 amino acids. V was pared by 3 bases and J by 4 bases, with 5 bases of the junction left unmatched. The DNA of the CDR3 is TGTGCCAGCAGTTTGGGACAGTGGGGCACTGAAGCTTTCTTT. This sequence encodes CASSLGQWGTEAFF.